Listed here are 18 T cell receptor beta chains from one sample, sequenced in a study of CD8+ T cells in alopecia areata. After isolation, RNA underwent reverse transcription to generate cDNA as the sequencing template. Method: immunoSEQ multiplex PCR; TCRdb's copy keeps in-frame clones and lacks some. The table lists about 140,000 clones, 75% to 85% of them singletons. Treatment defined: oral pan-JAK inhibitor, 5-10 mg twice daily. Sequences were derived from CD8+ T cells sorted from blood, sampled at week 4, from a patient treated with tofacitinib. The receptors come from a human donor with alopecia areata.

This clone was picked up one time. J is TRBJ1-6 and V is TRBV23-1; the D gene is possibly TRBD1 (5 bases). TRBV23-1 is marked as an open reading frame, function uncertain. The CDR3 runs 16 residues. V was pared by 3 bases and J by 8 bases, with 17 bases between. Here the CDR3 DNA reads TGCGCCAGCAGTCACCAGGTGGACATCCCTTATTCACCCCTCCACTTT. Translated: CASSHQVDIPYSPLHF.

At least ten counts were recorded for this clone. V is TRBV27 and J is TRBJ1-1; a possible D gene is TRBD1 (6 bases). Trimming removed 2 bases from V and 4 bases from J, with 11 bases in between. CDR1 is MNHEY, CDR2 SMNVEV, per germline (reference sequence). The CDR3 runs 14 residues. The CDR3 region is CASSLRGGSTEAFF. CDR3 bases: TGTGCCAGCAGTTTAAGAGGGGGGAGCACTGAAGCTTTCTTT.

This chain connects TRBV15 to TRBJ1-1; tentatively, D is TRBD1 (6 bases). The length of the CDR3 is 13 residues. From germline, CDR1 is LNHNV and CDR2 YYDKDF (reference sequence). V gave up 1 base and J gave up 8 bases, with 11 bases separating them. Here the CDR3 DNA reads TGTGCCACCAGCAGAGTGGACAGACGAGAAGCTTTCTTT. Its translation is CATSRVDRREAFF. The variable domain in full, with the rest retrieved from reference TRBV15 and TRBJ1-1, is DAMVIQNPRYQVTQFGKPVTLSCSQTLNHNVMYWYQQKSSQAPKLLFHYYDKDFNNEADTPDNFQSRRPNTSFCFLDIRSPGLGDTAMYLCATSRVDRREAFFGQGTRLTVV.

This sequence joins TRBV29-1 and TRBJ2-3, with TRBD2 identical over 12 bases. J was trimmed by 3 bases and V by 6 bases; bases with no gene match: 7. CDR3 length: 15 amino acids. Germline V gene sequence: CDR1 SQVTM, CDR2 ANQGSEA. The CDR3 here is CSVRTSGEVTDTQYF. CDR3 nucleotides: TGCAGCGTACGGACTAGCGGGGAAGTGACAGATACGCAGTATTTT.

The V and J genes are TRBV5-1 and TRBJ2-1; 10 bases agree with TRBD1. Germline CDR1 SGHRS, CDR2 YFSETQ. The CDR3 has 15 residues. The trim removed 6 bases at V and 6 bases at J, leaving 9 bases unmatched. The CDR3 here is CASTRGDRGLNEQFF. The DNA for the CDR3 is TGCGCCAGCACCCGGGGGGACAGGGGTCTCAATGAGCAGTTCTTC.

This chain uses TRBV2 with TRBJ2-1; 7 nucleotides align to TRBD2. Trimming removed 6 bases from V and 4 bases from J; junction bases left unmatched: 9. CDR3 length: 15 residues. Germline loops: CDR1 SNHLY, CDR2 FYNNEI. CDR3 nucleotides: TGTGCCAGCAGCTTAACTGGGGGGGAATACAATGAGCAGTTCTTC. This translates into CASSLTGGEYNEQFF.

The chain joins TRBV7-2 to TRBJ2-1, with TRBD2 matching over 13 bases. This CDR3 comprises 15 residues. CDR1 and CDR2 from the germline V gene are SGHTA and FQGNSA. J was trimmed by 6 bases and V by 4 bases; bases with no gene match: 3. For the CDR3, the DNA is TGTGCCAGCAGCTCGGGACTAGCGGGGCCCAATGAGCAGTTCTTC. Translating gives CASSSGLAGPNEQFF.

The V gene is TRBV7-2, the J gene TRBJ2-3, with 9 bases lining up with TRBD1. Germline assignment: CDR1 SGHTA and CDR2 FQGNSA. The CDR3 covers 16 residues. V trimming: 5 bases; J trimming: 6 bases; junction bases outside the gene matches: 12. CDR3 in DNA: TGTGCCAGCAGCACCCCCCGGGACAGGGTAGGGGATACGCAGTATTTT. Its translation is CASSTPRDRVGDTQYF.

The chain links TRBV2 to TRBJ2-7; 12 bases fit TRBD1. Germline V lookup: CDR1 SNHLY, CDR2 FYNNEI. The CDR3 totals 16 residues. J lost 7 bases, V lost 5 bases, and 12 bases had no gene match. CDR3 sequence: CASSWDPGQGAIEQYF. The CDR3 DNA follows: TGTGCCAGCAGTTGGGACCCGGGACAGGGGGCGATTGAGCAGTACTTC. Together with reference TRBV2 and TRBJ2-7, the CDR3 gives the full variable domain: EPEVTQTPSHQVTQMGQEVILRCVPISNHLYFYWYRQILGQKVEFLVSFYNNEISEKSEIFDDQFSVERPDGSNFTLKIRSTKLEDSAMYFCASSWDPGQGAIEQYFGPGTRLTVT.

CDR3 residues: CASSSPGGGTNEQFF. The DNA for the CDR3 is TGTGCCAGCAGCTCCCCGGGGGGGGGCACGAATGAGCAGTTCTTC. The rearrangement links TRBV7-9 to TRBJ2-1, with 8 positions matching TRBD2. V lost 4 bases, J lost 7 bases, and 9 bases stayed unmatched. The CDR3 sequence is 15 residues long. Germline CDR1 reads SEHNR; CDR2 reads FQNEAQ (reference sequence). The full variable domain, with the rest looked up from reference TRBV7-9 and TRBJ2-1, is DTGVSQNPRHKITKRGQNVTFRCDPISEHNRLYWYRQTLGQGPEFLTYFQNEAQLEKSRLLSDRFSAERPKGSFSTLEIQRTEQGDSAMYLCASSSPGGGTNEQFFGPGTRLTVL.

V usage is TRBV7-9 and J usage is TRBJ2-7; 9 bases match TRBD1. The germline V gene encodes CDR1 SEHNR and CDR2 FQNEAQ (reference sequence). There are 15 residues in the CDR3. The V and J ends lost 5 bases and 3 bases, in that order; junction bases with no gene match: 8. The CDR3 spells CASSQMGTGSYEQYF. The CDR3 DNA follows: TGTGCCAGCAGCCAGATGGGGACAGGGAGCTACGAGCAGTACTTC.

The chain is built from TRBV10-2 and TRBJ1-1; TRBD1 might be the D (6 bases). Germline V CDR1 and CDR2: WSHSY, SAAADI. Trimming took 2 bases from V and 5 from J, leaving 12 bases between them. The CDR3 sequence is 14 residues long. CDR3 residues: CASSEGGFRTEAFF. The CDR3 DNA is TGCGCCAGCAGTGAGGGGGGCTTCAGGACTGAAGCTTTCTTT.

This clone was observed a handful of times. V gene TRBV7-9 combines with J gene TRBJ2-5; 7 bases align to TRBD1. Germline assignment: CDR1 SEHNR and CDR2 FQNEAQ (reference sequence). Trimming removed 4 bases from V and 2 bases from J; junction bases left unmatched: 4. The CDR3 sequence is 14 residues long. The CDR3 is CASSSDRVQETQYF. CDR3 in DNA: TGTGCCAGCAGCTCCGACAGGGTTCAAGAGACCCAGTACTTC. Filled out from reference TRBV7-9 and TRBJ2-5, the complete variable domain reads DTGVSQNPRHKITKRGQNVTFRCDPISEHNRLYWYRQTLGQGPEFLTYFQNEAQLEKSRLLSDRFSAERPKGSFSTLEIQRTEQGDSAMYLCASSSDRVQETQYFGPGTRLLVL.

The J gene is TRBJ2-5, the V gene TRBV5-6, with D unclear. Trimming cost V 0 bases and J 3 bases, with 18 bases left between them. Germline CDR1 is SGHDT and CDR2 is YYEEEE. This CDR3 comprises 17 residues. The CDR3 region is CASSLGPWKVREETQYF. As DNA, the CDR3 is TGTGCCAGCAGCTTGGGCCCCTGGAAGGTCAGAGAAGAGACCCAGTACTTC.

The V and J genes are TRBV27 and TRBJ2-5; no firm D call. This CDR3 region has 14 residues. Germline lookup yields CDR1 MNHEY and CDR2 SMNVEV (reference sequence). V shed 5 bases and J shed 4 bases, with 14 bases lying between them. The CDR3 coding sequence is TGTGCCAGCAGTCGCGAGGCTGTCGGAGAGACCCAGTACTTC. This encodes CASSREAVGETQYF.

Of note for this clone: Distinct nucleotide sequences in the sample also encode this CDR3. J is TRBJ2-7 and V is TRBV27, with D maybe TRBD1 (5 bases). Trimming pared 2 bases from V and 2 bases from J, leaving 7 bases between. The CDR3 spans 13 residues. Germline V gene lookup returns CDR1 MNHEY and CDR2 SMNVEV (reference sequence). The CDR3 DNA reads TGTGCCAGCAGTTTAGACAGAGCCTACGAGCAGTACTTC. Amino acids: CASSLDRAYEQYF.

The chain recombines TRBV4-1 with TRBJ2-1, with TRBD2 identical over 10 bases. The CDR3 is made up of 19 amino acids. With V trimmed by 0 bases and J by 9 bases, 17 bases remained unmatched. In germline, CDR1 is MGHRA, CDR2 YSYEKL. CDR3 amino acids: CASSQESTRGAGGQGEQFF. CDR3 coding DNA: TGCGCCAGCAGCCAAGAGTCCACCCGGGGAGCGGGGGGGCAGGGTGAGCAGTTCTTC.

The chain is built from TRBV30 and TRBJ2-2; D unresolved. V dropped 2 bases and J dropped 2 bases, with 18 bases sitting between them. This CDR3 comprises 17 residues. Per the germline V gene, CDR1 is GTSNPN and CDR2 is SVGIG (reference sequence). The CDR3 DNA reads TGTGCCTGGAGTTACCCTAGACGGACCTCTAACACCGGGGAGCTGTTTTTT. Translation gives CAWSYPRRTSNTGELFF.